These T cell receptor beta chains were read from a single sample in a study of T cells in Graves' hyperthyroidism and ophthalmopathy. TCRdb re-called the multiplex PCR reads through MiXCR, storing one row per CDR3 protein. This table holds 300,000 to 400,000 distinct CDR3 sequences, roughly 18% found once. Sequencing was performed on blood. These receptors all stem from a man aged 18-30 years with Graves' ophthalmopathy. The CDR3 runs from the conserved cysteine through the conserved F or W. The order of the fields is CDR3 protein, CDR3 DNA, V gene, J gene, D gene, clone size. D genes are given only for firm matches. Expanded clones are given a class, and other clones once, few, many or no size at all.

CDR3 protein: CASSYGEGYEQYF
CDR3 DNA: TGTGCCAGCAGTTATGGGGAGGGCTACGAGCAGTACTTC
V gene: TRBV27
J gene: TRBJ2-7
D gene: TRBD2
clone size: few

CDR3 protein: CASSDMSGGNTGELFF
CDR3 DNA: TGCGCCAGCAGTGATATGTCAGGGGGCAACACCGGGGAGCTGTTTTTT
V gene: TRBV10-1
J gene: TRBJ2-2
D gene: TRBD1
clone size: few

CDR3 protein: CASSSLATGGREKLFF
CDR3 DNA: TGTGCCAGTAGTTCCCTTGCGACAGGGGGTCGTGAAAAACTGTTTTTT
V gene: TRBV19
J gene: TRBJ1-4
D gene: TRBD1
clone size: few

CDR3 protein: CASAGTYLAKNIQYF
CDR3 DNA: TGTGCCAGCGCCGGGACTTACCTAGCCAAAAACATTCAGTACTTC
V gene: TRBV2
J gene: TRBJ2-4
D gene: NA
clone size: many

CDR3 protein: CASSYGQGGPGNTIYF
CDR3 DNA: TGTGCCAGCAGTTATGGACAGGGAGGCCCTGGAAACACCATATATTTT
V gene: TRBV6-5
J gene: TRBJ1-3
D gene: TRBD1
clone size: NA

CDR3 protein: CASSLFAGQGSYEQYF
CDR3 DNA: TGTGCCAGCAGCTTATTTGCGGGCCAGGGCTCCTACGAGCAGTACTTC
V gene: TRBV7-8
J gene: TRBJ2-7
D gene: NA
clone size: many

CDR3 protein: CASSLIRGGNGNEQFF
CDR3 DNA: TGTGCCAGCAGCTTGATTAGAGGGGGGAATGGCAATGAGCAGTTCTTC
V gene: TRBV3-1
J gene: TRBJ2-1
D gene: NA
clone size: NA

CDR3 protein: CAISWGSGQDNEQFF
CDR3 DNA: TGTGCCATTTCCTGGGGCTCGGGGCAGGACAATGAGCAGTTCTTC
V gene: TRBV12-3/TRBV12-4
J gene: TRBJ2-1
D gene: NA
clone size: NA

CDR3 protein: CASTNSGARGYTF
CDR3 DNA: TGTGCCAGCACCAACTCCGGGGCGCGAGGCTACACCTTC
V gene: TRBV7-8
J gene: TRBJ1-2
D gene: NA
clone size: NA

CDR3 protein: CASSLATTGYYGYTF
CDR3 DNA: TGTGCCAGCAGCTTGGCCACGACAGGGTACTATGGCTACACCTTC
V gene: TRBV5-5
J gene: TRBJ1-2
D gene: TRBD1
clone size: few

CDR3 protein: CASTGGRETQYF
CDR3 DNA: TGTGCCAGTACAGGGGGCAGGGAGACCCAGTACTTC
V gene: TRBV28
J gene: TRBJ2-5
D gene: TRBD1
clone size: few

CDR3 protein: CASSQKGAPTYGYTF
CDR3 DNA: TGCGCCAGCAGCCAAAAAGGGGCACCTACTTATGGCTACACCTTC
V gene: TRBV4-1
J gene: TRBJ1-2
D gene: NA
clone size: NA

CDR3 protein: CASSPAGRGYDGYTF
CDR3 DNA: TGTGCCAGCAGCCCGGCGGGCAGGGGGTATGATGGCTACACCTTC
V gene: TRBV11-2
J gene: TRBJ1-2
D gene: TRBD1
clone size: few

CDR3 protein: CASSTQQDWQSPLHF
CDR3 DNA: TGTGCCAGCAGTACCCAACAGGATTGGCAATCACCCCTCCACTTT
V gene: TRBV2
J gene: TRBJ1-6
D gene: NA
clone size: NA

CDR3 protein: CASSPPGLRNEKLFF
CDR3 DNA: TGTGCCAGCTCACCGCCTGGATTGCGAAATGAAAAACTGTTTTTT
V gene: TRBV18
J gene: TRBJ1-4
D gene: NA
clone size: many

CDR3 protein: CASSRGERTGNTIYF
CDR3 DNA: TGTGCCAGCAGTCGGGGGGAAAGGACTGGAAACACCATATATTTT
V gene: TRBV12-3/TRBV12-4
J gene: TRBJ1-3
D gene: NA
clone size: many

CDR3 protein: CASSFTGGIDGYTF
CDR3 DNA: TGTGCCAGCAGCTTCACAGGGGGCATCGATGGCTACACCTTC
V gene: TRBV7-8
J gene: TRBJ1-2
D gene: TRBD1
clone size: many

CDR3 protein: CSVFSGGHSYEQYF
CDR3 DNA: TGCAGCGTCTTTAGCGGGGGGCACTCCTACGAGCAGTACTTC
V gene: TRBV29-1
J gene: TRBJ2-7
D gene: TRBD2
clone size: NA

CDR3 protein: CASSLASGLTYEQYF
CDR3 DNA: TGTGCCAGCAGCTTAGCTAGCGGCCTTACCTACGAGCAGTACTTC
V gene: TRBV7-2
J gene: TRBJ2-7
D gene: NA
clone size: few

CDR3 protein: CSAPGSFNYGYTF
CDR3 DNA: TGCAGTGCCCCTGGGAGTTTTAACTATGGCTACACCTTC
V gene: TRBV20-1
J gene: TRBJ1-2
D gene: NA
clone size: many

CDR3 protein: CASSEVETRGGYTF
CDR3 DNA: TGTGCCAGCAGTGAAGTGGAGACCCGAGGGGGCTACACCTTC
V gene: TRBV6-1
J gene: TRBJ1-2
D gene: NA
clone size: many

CDR3 protein: CASSQPGQVNTYEQYF
CDR3 DNA: TGTGCCAGCAGCCAACCAGGACAGGTGAACACCTACGAGCAGTACTTC
V gene: TRBV3-1
J gene: TRBJ2-7
D gene: TRBD1
clone size: many

CDR3 protein: CASSPRGGGAVTDTQYF
CDR3 DNA: TGTGCCAGCAGCCCCCGGGGCGGGGGGGCCGTTACAGATACGCAGTATTTT
V gene: TRBV2
J gene: TRBJ2-3
D gene: TRBD2
clone size: many

CDR3 protein: CASSLAGQTYEQYF
CDR3 DNA: TGTGCCAGCAGCTTAGCCGGACAGACCTACGAGCAGTACTTC
V gene: TRBV11-1
J gene: TRBJ2-7
D gene: NA
clone size: many

CDR3 protein: CATSVPEGGSEQFF
CDR3 DNA: TGTGCCACCAGTGTCCCTGAGGGGGGAAGTGAGCAGTTCTTC
V gene: TRBV24-1
J gene: TRBJ2-1
D gene: NA
clone size: NA

CDR3 protein: CASSSRALGTGELFF
CDR3 DNA: TGTGCCAGCAGTTCTAGGGCCTTGGGCACCGGGGAGCTGTTTTTT
V gene: TRBV27
J gene: TRBJ2-2
D gene: NA
clone size: many

CDR3 protein: CASSLGYRGLSSYNEQFF
CDR3 DNA: TGTGCCAGCAGCTTAGGGTACAGGGGCTTGAGCTCCTACAATGAGCAGTTCTTC
V gene: TRBV13
J gene: TRBJ2-1
D gene: TRBD1
clone size: few

CDR3 protein: CASSQEGVAPVNRQETQYF
CDR3 DNA: TGTGCCAGCAGCCAAGAGGGGGTAGCGCCCGTAAATAGGCAAGAGACCCAGTACTTC
V gene: TRBV4-2
J gene: TRBJ2-5
D gene: NA
clone size: NA